The 27 T cell receptor beta chains presented below share a single source sample, sequenced in a study of cytomegalovirus exposure and HLA in healthy donors. PCR primers comprised 60 Vbeta and 13 Jbeta primers. Sequencing was performed with immunoSEQ multiplex PCR; in TCRdb, only in-frame clones are kept and a portion is missing. Of over 100,000 clones listed, over 75% are singletons. Sequencing was done on a sample of PBMCs. These receptors were obtained from a woman under 30 in good health and CMV-seropositive.

In this sample, this clone turned up once. The V gene is TRBV6-5, the J gene TRBJ1-4, with D perhaps TRBD1 (6 bases). Germline V CDR1 and CDR2: MNHEY, SVGAGI. This CDR3 comprises 15 residues. The V and J ends lost 2 bases and 4 bases respectively, with 11 bases between them. The CDR3 DNA reads as TGTGCCAGCAGTTACGATCGACAGGTTAATGAAAAACTGTTTTTT. Its protein is CASSYDRQVNEKLFF.

The genes are TRBV7-8 and TRBJ2-1, with TRBD2 matching 7 bases. The V gene's germline CDR1 is SGHVS and CDR2 FQNEAQ. The CDR3 contains 16 residues. V trimming: 5 bases; J trimming: 12 bases; junction bases outside the gene matches: 19. The chain's CDR3 is CASSPPIAGDSRWQFF. CDR3 nucleotides: TGTGCCAGCAGCCCCCCTATTGCGGGAGATAGTAGATGGCAGTTCTTC.

The V gene is TRBV6-1, the J gene TRBJ1-6; TRBD1 might be the D (5 bases). Germline CDR1 MNHNS, CDR2 SASEGT. The V and J ends lost 1 base and 9 bases respectively, with 10 bases between them. CDR3 length: 14 amino acids. The CDR3 region has the DNA TGTGCCAGCAGTGAAGGGGGCAGCAGTTCACCCCTCCACTTT. Its translation is CASSEGGSSSPLHF.

V gene TRBV7-8 combines with J gene TRBJ1-5; 8 bases fit TRBD1. This CDR3 has 14 amino acids. With V trimmed by 5 bases and J by 7 bases, 7 bases remained unmatched. Looked up from germline, CDR1 is SGHVS and CDR2 is FQNEAQ. CDR3 DNA sequence: TGTGCCAGCAGCAAGGGACAGGTCGGCCAGCCCCAGCATTTT. Its translation is CASSKGQVGQPQHF.

This clone came up once. J is TRBJ2-7 and V is TRBV7-8; D is possibly TRBD2 (5 bases). In germline, CDR1 is SGHVS, CDR2 FQNEAQ. The CDR3 is made up of 15 amino acids. The V and J ends lost 2 bases and 3 bases respectively, with 14 bases between them. The CDR3 sequence: CASSLKGWEYYEQYF. CDR3 sequence (DNA): TGTGCCAGCAGCTTAAAGGGCTGGGAGTACTACGAGCAGTACTTC. Combining the CDR3 with reference TRBV7-8 and TRBJ2-7 gives the whole variable domain GAGVSQSPRYKVAKRGQDVALRCDPISGHVSLFWYQQALGQGPEFLTYFQNEAQLDKSGLPSDRFFAERPEGSVSTLKIQRTQQEDSAVYLCASSLKGWEYYEQYFGPGTRLTVT.

The rearrangement links TRBV4-2 to TRBJ2-7; 13 bases map to TRBD2. J was trimmed by 3 bases and V by 3 bases; bases with no gene match: 8. This CDR3 comprises 17 residues. Germline loops: CDR1 LGHNA, CDR2 YNFKEQ. The CDR3 region is CASSQASGLAGDYEQYF. In nucleotides, the CDR3 is TGTGCCAGCAGCCAGGCCTCCGGACTAGCGGGAGACTACGAGCAGTACTTC.

The rearrangement joins TRBV30 to TRBJ2-7; D is unresolved. Germline-derived CDR1 and CDR2 are GTSNPN and SVGIG (reference sequence). The germline V and J ends were trimmed by 4 bases and 4 bases, with 14 bases remaining between them. This CDR3 comprises 13 residues. CDR3: CAWTPGQRYEQYF. The CDR3 coding sequence is TGTGCCTGGACCCCCGGTCAGAGGTACGAGCAGTACTTC.

The genes are TRBV27 and TRBJ2-5, with 16 bases aligning to TRBD2. The J segment lost 1 base and the V segment lost 5 bases, leaving 10 bases of the junction unmatched. Germline values: CDR1 MNHEY, CDR2 SMNVEV (reference sequence). This CDR3 is built from 19 residues. The CDR3 is CASSPGLAGGPNLQETQYF. Here the CDR3 DNA reads TGTGCCAGCAGTCCGGGACTAGCGGGAGGGCCGAACCTCCAAGAGACCCAGTACTTC.

The rearrangement joins TRBV2 to TRBJ2-7; 10 positions agree with TRBD2. V lost 6 bases to trimming and J lost 5 bases; unmatched junction nucleotides: 10. Germline V gene data show CDR1 as SNHLY and CDR2 as FYNNEI. The CDR3 is 15 amino acids. CDR3 loop: CASRDSGRALNEQYF. The CDR3 region has the DNA TGTGCCAGCAGAGACAGCGGGAGGGCTCTTAACGAGCAGTACTTC.

This chain uses TRBV5-4 with TRBJ2-1; possible D gene TRBD1, 5 bases. Germline V CDR1 and CDR2: SGHNT, YYREEE (reference sequence). With 3 bases removed from V and 6 bases from J, the gap between germline ends came to 7 bases. The CDR3 loop spans 12 amino acids. The CDR3 protein is CASSWGVNEQFF. The CDR3 region has the DNA TGTGCCAGCAGCTGGGGCGTCAATGAGCAGTTCTTC.

The rearrangement links TRBV30 to TRBJ1-5, with D possibly matching TRBD1 (5 bases). Trimming cost V 0 bases and J 0 bases, with 18 bases left between them. CDR3 length: 18 residues. Germline CDR1 is GTSNPN and CDR2 is SVGIG (reference sequence). The DNA for the CDR3 is TGTGCCTGGAGTGTACGTGGGGCCGGCGTTTATAGCAATCAGCCCCAGCATTTT. Protein: CAWSVRGAGVYSNQPQHF. Supplemented by reference TRBV30 and TRBJ1-5, the full variable domain reads SQTIHQWPATLVQPVGSPLSLECTVEGTSNPNLYWYRQAAGRGLQLLFYSVGIGQISSEVPQNLSASRPQDRQFILSSKKLLLSDSGFYLCAWSVRGAGVYSNQPQHFGDGTRLSIL.

J is TRBJ2-1 and V is TRBV6-1; D remains ambiguous. This CDR3 is built from 9 residues. V lost 11 bases and J 7 bases, leaving 6 bases between the germline ends. In germline, CDR1 is MNHNS, CDR2 SASEGT. This CDR3 reads CALGNEQFF. CDR3 in DNA: TGTGCCCTAGGTAATGAGCAGTTCTTC.

This clone was seen only a few times. The V gene is TRBV9, the J gene TRBJ2-3; D possibly corresponds to TRBD2 (6 bases). The germline V gene has CDR1 SGDLS and CDR2 YYNGEE. Trimming pared 0 bases from V and 6 bases from J, leaving 17 bases between. The CDR3 length is 16 residues. The CDR3 nucleotides read TGTGCCAGCAGCGTAGAATTGGAGGGAGTCGCCGATACGCAGTATTTT. Translating gives CASSVELEGVADTQYF.

V is TRBV6-1 and J is TRBJ2-5; D not resolved. The J call may be incorrect, as the DNA end agrees better with TRBJ2-7. From germline, CDR1 is MNHNS and CDR2 SASEGT. The CDR3 runs 13 residues. The CDR3 region has the DNA TGTGCCAGCAGTGAACCCAACTCCTACGAGCAGTACTTC. This encodes CASSEPNSYEQYF.

The genes are TRBV2 and TRBJ2-1; 7 positions match TRBD2. Unmatched junction bases numbered 7, after V lost 7 bases and J lost 1 base. CDR3 length equals 15 residues. The V gene's germline CDR1 is SNHLY and CDR2 FYNNEI. In nucleotides, the CDR3 is TGTGCCAGCAACCGGGAGGCCTCATCCTACAATGAGCAGTTCTTC. As protein: CASNREASSYNEQFF.

Only a few counts were recorded for this clone. At one boundary the junction diverges from the germline segment, which might be a read error. V usage is TRBV27 and J usage is TRBJ2-7; 8 bases match TRBD1. The CDR3 length is 13 residues. Looked up from germline, CDR1 is MNHEY and CDR2 is SMNVEV (reference sequence). The CDR3 region is CASRLTGQGGFSF. As DNA, the CDR3 is TGTGCCAGCAGACTAACAGGACAGGGTGGGTTTTCGTTC.

The genes are TRBV10-3 and TRBJ1-2, with TRBD1 matching over 9 bases. Trimming cost V 4 bases and J 5 bases; bases outside gene matches: 2. The CDR3 consists of 13 residues. Germline CDR1 and CDR2: ENHRY and SYGVKD. The CDR3 sequence is CAISATGGYGYTF. As DNA, the CDR3 is TGTGCCATCAGTGCGACAGGGGGGTATGGCTACACCTTC.

This clone appeared once. The chain carries TRBV18 and TRBJ1-1; TRBD1 matches at 11 bases. The trim removed 3 bases at V and 0 bases at J, leaving 3 bases unmatched. Germline V gene data show CDR1 as KGHSH and CDR2 as LQKENI. The length of the CDR3 is 16 residues. For the CDR3, the DNA is TGTGCCAGCTCACCCGGACAGGGGGCCTTGAACACTGAAGCTTTCTTT. This encodes CASSPGQGALNTEAFF.

The gene calls are TRBV4-1 and TRBJ2-2; TRBD2 might be the D (6 bases). Germline-derived CDR1 and CDR2 are MGHRA and YSYEKL. The CDR3 spans 17 residues. V gave up 0 bases and J gave up 4 bases, with 15 bases separating them. CDR3 residues: CASSQEKGGTSTGELFF. The CDR3 bases are TGCGCCAGCAGCCAAGAGAAGGGCGGGACCAGCACCGGGGAGCTGTTTTTT.

This clone was detected a few times. The rearrangement uses TRBV9 and TRBJ2-1; 7 nucleotides agree with TRBD1. The CDR3 consists of 16 residues. Trimming removed 0 bases from V and 9 bases from J; junction bases left unmatched: 12. The V gene's germline CDR1 is SGDLS and CDR2 YYNGEE. This CDR3 reads CASSVGGRQGAGEQFF. In DNA, the CDR3 is TGTGCCAGCAGCGTAGGAGGGCGACAGGGAGCAGGTGAGCAGTTCTTC.

The rearrangement links TRBV7-6 to TRBJ1-5; D not resolved. Germline CDR1 is SGHVS and CDR2 is FNYEAQ. Trimming shortened V by 4 bases and J by 7 bases, and 11 bases separated the two germline ends. The CDR3 is made up of 13 amino acids. CDR3 region: CASSYGPTQPQHF. The CDR3 bases are TGTGCCAGCAGCTATGGGCCGACGCAGCCCCAGCATTTT.

This clone was seen a few times. V and J are TRBV18 and TRBJ2-3; 10 nucleotides line up with TRBD1. Germline CDR1 reads KGHSH; CDR2 reads LQKENI. J lost 4 bases, V lost 5 bases, and 9 bases had no gene match. This CDR3 is built from 16 residues. The DNA for the CDR3 is TGTGCCAGCTCAACCTCCGGGACAGGGGTGTCAGATACGCAGTATTTT. This sequence encodes CASSTSGTGVSDTQYF.

V and J are TRBV15 and TRBJ1-5, with D unresolved. Trimming stripped 0 bases from V and 3 bases from J, with 9 bases between. Germline CDR1 LNHNV, CDR2 YYDKDF (reference sequence). The length of the CDR3 is 15 residues. The CDR3 DNA reads TGTGCCACCAGCAGAGATGGAGGCATCAATCAGCCCCAGCATTTT. Translation gives CATSRDGGINQPQHF.

The chain is built from TRBV21-1 and TRBJ2-1; the D call TRBD1 from the table was never checked on the DNA. TRBV21-1 is termed a pseudogene. This CDR3 region has 22 residues. DNA of the CDR3: TGTGCCAGCAGCTCTCAAACCTCCGGGACAGGGGAGGAGCGGGAGCTCGTCAATGAGCAGTTCTTC. Amino acid sequence: CASSSQTSGTGEERELVNEQFF.

The gene calls are TRBV7-9 and TRBJ2-4; possible D gene TRBD2, 6 bases. With 8 bases removed from V and 7 bases from J, the gap between germline ends came to 15 bases. Germline CDR1 is SEHNR and CDR2 is FQNEAQ (reference sequence). This CDR3 comprises 13 residues. This CDR3 is CASGGELANIQYF. The CDR3 bases are TGTGCCAGCGGCGGGGAGTTAGCGAACATTCAGTACTTC.

This chain uses TRBV28 with TRBJ1-4; D perhaps matches TRBD1 (6 bases). The V end was cut by 8 bases, the J end by 5 bases, with 15 bases between. This CDR3 has 14 amino acids. The germline CDR1 and CDR2 sequences are MDHEN and SYDVKM. The CDR3 sequence: CASQTGGQNEKLFF. The CDR3 DNA follows: TGTGCCAGCCAGACAGGAGGCCAGAATGAAAAACTGTTTTTT.

This chain joins TRBV9 and TRBJ2-7; possible D gene TRBD2, 5 bases. CDR1 and CDR2 (germline): SGDLS, YYNGEE. The CDR3 loop spans 13 amino acids. With 1 base removed from V and 5 bases from J, the gap between germline ends came to 10 bases. For the CDR3, the DNA is TGTGCCAGCAGCGTATGGTCGGAGGACGAGCAGTACTTC. Encoded protein: CASSVWSEDEQYF.